This is a list of T cell receptor beta chains from one sample in a study of control samples from healthy donors and cancer patients. Only in-frame clones appear in the TCRdb table, and some are missing; sequencing was by immunoSEQ multiplex PCR. The sample contains 130,000 or so clones, 94% of which appear only once. The sequenced sample was blood. The receptors derive from a man between 35 and 55 years old in good health. Each CDR3 is given with its conserved first and last residue.

j_call v_call cdr3_aa
TRBJ2-7 TRBV27 CASSLTSTYEQYF
TRBJ2-2 TRBV6-5 CASSQGGLLGELFF
TRBJ2-1 TRBV9 CASSGGGAASYNEQFF
TRBJ1-1 TRBV11-2 CASSLMGRRNTEAFF
TRBJ2-5 TRBV29-1 CSVGVEGKETQYF
TRBJ1-1 TRBV24-1 CATSDAKSPNTEAFF
TRBJ1-3 TRBV10-1 CASSPENSLGNTIYF
TRBJ2-5 TRBV6-5 CASSSNRGKETQYF
TRBJ1-2 TRBV11-2 CASSLPTPGVYGYTF
TRBJ1-2 TRBV24-1 CATADRGQAIDGYTF
TRBJ2-1 TRBV6-5 CASRTGANEQFF
TRBJ2-1 TRBV28 CASSLGNFDEQFF
TRBJ2-5 TRBV6-5 CASRPRTFQETQYF
TRBJ2-2 TRBV2 CASSHRVNTGELFF
TRBJ2-7 TRBV6-5 CASKRGAAYEQYF
TRBJ2-3 TRBV7-2 CASSLRWGATSTDTQYF
TRBJ1-2 TRBV28 CASSSPGLYGYTF
TRBJ2-1 TRBV7-9 CASSLGGDEQFF
TRBJ1-2 TRBV27 CASSWTRSSYGYTF
TRBJ2-5 TRBV10-2 CASRRLAGDQETQYF
TRBJ1-1 TRBV10-3 CAISESGGLTEAFF
TRBJ2-5 TRBV9 CASSSMVDPETQYF
TRBJ2-1 TRBV6-5 CASSLRGLADEQFF
TRBJ1-3 TRBV6-1 CASSEAMDIGNTIYF
TRBJ1-1 TRBV5-4 CAMRQGDTEAFF
TRBJ2-3 TRBV12-5 CASGLSAGGRTDTQYF
TRBJ1-2 TRBV9 CASSVDRGDYGYTF
TRBJ2-2 TRBV7-8 CASSHGLAGGTGELFF
TRBJ1-5 TRBV24-1 CATSVSGAGRPQHF
TRBJ2-5 TRBV3-1/TRBV3-2 CASSQVGGPGETQYF
TRBJ1-5 TRBV7-9 CASTGGELPQHF
TRBJ2-7 TRBV5-4 CASSLDRDEQYF
TRBJ2-7 TRBV30 CAWSPGWGQSSYEQYF
TRBJ1-6 TRBV3-1/TRBV3-2 CASSPGGSYNSPLHF
TRBJ1-1 TRBV10-3 CAIRCPLGAGPPRDTEAFF
TRBJ1-2 TRBV18 CASSPLESRTGYGYTF
TRBJ1-3 TRBV27 CASRLGNTIYF
TRBJ2-1 TRBV6-5 CASSYSGVDEQFF
TRBJ2-2 TRBV9 CASSVNQGLNTGELFF
TRBJ2-7 TRBV9 CASSSRDNSYEQYF
TRBJ2-3 TRBV7-9 CASSLVAGLATDTQYF
TRBJ2-3 TRBV10-1 CASSPAERGSTDTQYF
TRBJ1-5 TRBV7-7 CASSLGEDQPQHF
TRBJ1-4 TRBV5-5 CASTDNEKLFF
TRBJ2-7 TRBV6-5 CASSRTVTYEQYF
TRBJ2-3 TRBV9 CASSATLGTSADTQYF
TRBJ1-5 TRBV24-1 CATSDAGLGQPQHF
TRBJ1-2 TRBV3-1/TRBV3-2 CASSQITGDGYTF
TRBJ2-1 TRBV4-1 CASSPKAESSYNEQFF
TRBJ2-7 TRBV24-1 CATSDSHSTQSPYEQYF
TRBJ1-5 TRBV4-1 CASSQGYYSNQPQHF
TRBJ1-6 TRBV30 CAWSSGTGLSSYNSPLHF
TRBJ2-7 TRBV7-8 CASSPRLAGEYEQYF
TRBJ1-5 TRBV24-1 CATSDRGTVPSNQPQHF
TRBJ1-3 TRBV27 CASRRFSGNTIYF
TRBJ1-2 TRBV2 CASRQGGIGYTF
TRBJ2-1 TRBV13 CASSVGTGSMNEQFF
TRBJ1-1 TRBV6-1 CASSEQGNTEAFF
TRBJ2-1 TRBV7-9 CASSLAIGYNEQFF